This T cell receptor beta chain was sequenced in a study of blood T cells in healthy people across ages. Study conclusions and caveats: Aged donors had fewer naive CD4+ cells and lower diversity than long-lived donors.

It was with a sample-barcoded 5' primer and a J-beta primer mix that a second PCR of roughly 6 to 12 cycles was run. MiXCR, run by TCRdb on the 5' RACE reads, gives a single entry per CDR3 protein. Among about 800,000 distinct CDR3 sequences, 25% were seen once, and the ten largest hold approximately 3.7%. With 3 bases removed from V and 9 bases from J, the gap between germline ends came to 12 bases. Germline V gene data show CDR1 as MNHEY and CDR2 as SMNVEV (reference sequence). This CDR3 spans 13 amino acids. About this clonotype: Its target is not known.

This sample also appeared in a second study, on T cells of mothers and their children.

The V gene is TRBV27, the J gene TRBJ2-1; D remains unclear. Sequenced: blood. This receptor was obtained from a boy between 10 and 17 years old in good health. Written as DNA, the CDR3 is TGTGCCAGCAGTTTGGGAATTTCTGGTGAGCAGTTCTTC. Its translation is CASSLGISGEQFF.